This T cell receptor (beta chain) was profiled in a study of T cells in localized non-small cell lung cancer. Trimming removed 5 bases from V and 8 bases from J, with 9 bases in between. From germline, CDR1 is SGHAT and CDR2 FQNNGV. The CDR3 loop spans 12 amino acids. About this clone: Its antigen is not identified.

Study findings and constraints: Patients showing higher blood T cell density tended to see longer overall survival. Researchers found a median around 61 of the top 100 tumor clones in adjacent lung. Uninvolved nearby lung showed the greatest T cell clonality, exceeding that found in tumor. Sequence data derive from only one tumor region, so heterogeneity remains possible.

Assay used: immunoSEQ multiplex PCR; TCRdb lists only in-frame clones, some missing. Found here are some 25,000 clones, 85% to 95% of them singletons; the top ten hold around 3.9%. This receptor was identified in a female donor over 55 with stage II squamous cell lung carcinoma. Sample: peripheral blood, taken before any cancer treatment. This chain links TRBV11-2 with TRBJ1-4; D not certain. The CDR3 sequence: CASSRNKEKLFF. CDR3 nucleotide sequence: TGTGCCAGCAGCCGAAATAAGGAAAAACTGTTTTTT.